This record covers a single TCR beta chain. This sample stems from a study of Graves' ophthalmopathy and Graves' hyperthyroidism. From RNA, the CDR3 regions of TCR beta chains were amplified and sequenced. Second-round multiplex PCR came after a first-round RT-PCR that employed HTBI primers. TCRdb redid the calling of the multiplex PCR reads with MiXCR, one entry per CDR3 protein. The profile shows some 410,000 distinct CDR3 sequences, around 21% of them singletons. Germline V gives CDR1 MNHNS, CDR2 SASEGT. The CDR3 has 12 amino acids. V was clipped by 10 bases and J by 6 bases, with 16 bases between them.

Sequenced: peripheral blood. The chain employs TRBV6-1 and TRBJ2-7; the D is unclear. This clonotype originated in a woman aged 18-29 years with stable Graves' hyperthyroidism. CDR3 nucleotide sequence: TGTGCCAACGCGGTAGATTTTGGCGAGCAGTACTTC. This translates into CANAVDFGEQYF.